This TCR beta chain was identified in a study of shared T cell receptors in the human thymus. Regarding this clone: This sample also contains other DNA sequences that code for the same CDR3.

Here immunoSEQ multiplex PCR was the method, and the copy in TCRdb shows in-frame clones only, minus some. The profile shows roughly 410,000 clones, 95% of them singletons. The TCR originated in a human donor. Sequencing was performed on thymocytes.

DNA for the CDR3: TGTGCCAGCAGCTTAGGACAGGGCACCTACGAGCAGTACTTC. This sequence encodes CASSLGQGTYEQYF. The chain recombines TRBV11-2 with TRBJ2-7; TRBD1 agrees at 7 bases. With 1 base clipped from V and 2 bases from J, the junction kept 2 bases outside the gene matches. The germline CDR1 and CDR2 sequences are SGHAT and FQNNGV. CDR3 length: 14 residues. Supplemented by reference TRBV11-2 and TRBJ2-7, the full variable domain reads EAGVAQSPRYKIIEKRQSVAFWCNPISGHATLYWYQQILGQGPKLLIQFQNNGVVDDSQLPKDRFSAERLKGVDSTLKIQPAKLEDSAVYLCASSLGQGTYEQYFGPGTRLTVT.